The 6 T cell receptor beta chains below all came from one sample that was sequenced in a study of T cell repertoires in cytomegalovirus infection. No antigen is known for these receptors. One entry per CDR3 protein results from TCRdb running MiXCR on the reads. Of hundreds of thousands of distinct CDR3 sequences in the sample, 30% to 35% are singletons; the top ten hold roughly 15%. Material: cultured PBMCs, obtained from culture after CMV antigen stimulation. Receptors were obtained from a human donor in good health (CMV status not recorded). Some clones in this sample may be carry-over from other donors' samples.

V is TRBV11-3 and J is TRBJ1-4, with a possible D match to TRBD1 (6 bases). This CDR3 spans 17 amino acids. In germline, CDR1 is SGHNT, CDR2 YENEEA. V was shortened by 5 bases and J by 4 bases, with 20 bases between the two germline ends. CDR3 DNA: TGTGCCAGCAGCCCAAAATCTTCGGGGGCTTATAATGAAAAACTGTTTTTT. It encodes CASSPKSSGAYNEKLFF. Using reference TRBV11-3 and TRBJ1-4 for the parts outside the CDR3, the full variable domain is EAGVVQSPRYKIIEKKQPVAFWCNPISGHNTLYWYLQNLGQGPELLIRYENEEAVDDSQLPKDRFSAERLKGVDSTLKIQPAELGDSAVYLCASSPKSSGAYNEKLFFGSGTQLSVL.

This sequence joins TRBV6-4 and TRBJ1-1, with 10 nucleotides matching TRBD1. The CDR3 consists of 16 residues. CDR1 and CDR2 from the germline V gene are MRHNA and SNTAGT. The V and J ends lost 6 bases and 6 bases, in that order; junction bases with no gene match: 13. Written as DNA, the CDR3 is TGTGCCAGCAGCTCCCCTCTGGGACAGGGGAGGGCTGAAGCTTTCTTT. This sequence encodes CASSSPLGQGRAEAFF.

The chain has TRBV5-1 and TRBJ2-1; 10 bases align to TRBD1. J was trimmed by 8 bases and V by 0 bases; bases with no gene match: 8. Per germline, CDR1 SGHRS and CDR2 YFSETQ. This CDR3 has 16 amino acids. CDR3 loop: CASSLGQGAGIDEQFF. The CDR3 nucleotides are TGCGCCAGCAGCTTGGGACAGGGGGCCGGTATTGATGAGCAGTTCTTC. Variable domain in full (rest from reference TRBV5-1 and TRBJ2-1): KAGVTQTPRYLIKTRGQQVTLSCSPISGHRSVSWYQQTPGQGLQFLFEYFSETQRNKGNFPGRFSGRQFSNSRSEMNVSTLELGDSALYLCASSLGQGAGIDEQFFGPGTRLTVL.

This clonotype was detected a few times. V usage is TRBV7-7 and J usage is TRBJ2-1, with D maybe TRBD1 (5 bases). The germline gives CDR1 SSHAT, CDR2 FNYEAQ (reference sequence). V was trimmed by 6 bases and J by 0 bases, leaving 15 bases between them. The CDR3 spans 16 residues. The CDR3: CASSLGVDSSYNEQFF. The CDR3 DNA sequence: TGTGCCAGCAGTCTAGGGGTAGATAGCTCCTACAATGAGCAGTTCTTC.

The V and J genes are TRBV12-3 or TRBV12-4 and TRBJ2-7; D is unclear. V lost 6 bases and J lost 2, with 14 bases in between. The CDR3 is 14 residues long. As DNA, the CDR3 is TGTGCCAGCAGCCTCGACACAAGAACCTACGAGCAGTACTTC. Encoded protein: CASSLDTRTYEQYF.

The chain uses TRBV2 and TRBJ2-7; D is possibly TRBD1 (6 bases). The V and J ends lost 10 bases and 7 bases respectively, with 26 bases between them. There are 15 residues in the CDR3. Germline-derived CDR1 and CDR2 are SNHLY and FYNNEI. The CDR3 protein is CATTGDTTGLGEQYF. The CDR3 nucleotides read TGTGCCACCACCGGCGACACCACAGGGTTGGGAGAGCAGTACTTC.